Sequencing of this TCR beta chain was carried out in a study of CD4 T cells in relation to SARS-CoV-2 and coronaviruses. Across the study: PBMCs were cultured with antigen for over nine days before TCR beta sequencing. The restricting HLA molecule for shared crossreactive spike epitopes was mapped. General study points: This crossreactivity analysis covered spike protein alone, no other viral proteins.

The CDR3 is 12 residues long. Germline V gives CDR1 SNHLY, CDR2 FYNNEI. V dropped 1 base and J dropped 2 bases, with 2 bases sitting between them. On this clone itself: The antigen is undetermined.

The repertoire was sequenced with immunoSEQ multiplex PCR; TCRdb's copy has only in-frame clones and lacks some. Here the sample spans about 30,000 clones, over 60% being singletons. Naive or memory CD4+ cells were cultured 1:1 with T cell-depleted PBMCs plus CEF. Material: memory CD4+ T cells from PBMCs, cultured in vitro. This chain joins TRBV2 and TRBJ2-5; D is undetermined. The TCR sequence derives from an adult with COVID-19. CDR3 DNA: TGTGCCAGCAGTGAAGAACAAGAGACCCAGTACTTC. Protein: CASSEEQETQYF.